Below are 17 T cell receptor beta chains sequenced from a single sample in a study of blood T cell repertoires in COVID-19. Only in-frame clones appear in the TCRdb table, and some are missing; sequencing was by immunoSEQ multiplex PCR. Altogether 300,000 to 500,000 clones are present, approximately 87% being singletons, with the ten largest covering 0.9% to 1%. Sequenced sample: PBMCs or T cells enriched from blood (not recorded which). These receptors were obtained from a woman aged 25 to 45 with acute COVID-19.

The CDR3 nucleotides are TGTGCCAGTAGGCGGGACAGGGGGATAAATGAGCAGTTCTTC. Protein: CASRRDRGINEQFF. The gene calls are TRBV19 and TRBJ2-1; 11 bases line up with TRBD1. CDR1 and CDR2 from the germline V gene are LNHDA and SQIVND (reference sequence). The V and J ends lost 6 bases and 7 bases, in that order; junction bases with no gene match: 5. CDR3 length: 14 residues.

This chain links TRBV5-1 with TRBJ1-1; a possible D gene is TRBD1 (6 bases). Germline V CDR1 and CDR2: SGHRS, YFSETQ. The CDR3 consists of 15 residues. V lost 4 bases and J 1 base, leaving 14 bases between the germline ends. The CDR3: CASSREQGWNTEAFF. The DNA for the CDR3 is TGCGCCAGCAGCAGGGAACAGGGATGGAACACTGAAGCTTTCTTT. Full variable domain (outside the CDR3, taken from reference TRBV5-1 and TRBJ1-1): KAGVTQTPRYLIKTRGQQVTLSCSPISGHRSVSWYQQTPGQGLQFLFEYFSETQRNKGNFPGRFSGRQFSNSRSEMNVSTLELGDSALYLCASSREQGWNTEAFFGQGTRLTVV.

The chain employs TRBV12-5 and TRBJ1-2; D is unclear. Germline CDR1 and CDR2: LGHNT and FRNRAP. The CDR3 is made up of 13 amino acids. V was shortened by 1 base and J by 8 bases, with 11 bases between the two germline ends. The DNA for the CDR3 is TGTGCTAGTGGTTTGGGAACCCCAGGAGGCTACACCTTC. Translation: CASGLGTPGGYTF. Full variable domain (remainder filled in from reference TRBV12-5 and TRBJ1-2): DARVTQTPRHKVTEMGQEVTMRCQPILGHNTVFWYRQTMMQGLELLAYFRNRAPLDDSGMPKDRFSAEMPDATLATLKIQPSEPRDSAVYFCASGLGTPGGYTFGSGTRLTVV.

The chain employs TRBV6-2 or TRBV6-3 and TRBJ2-3; TRBD2 matches at 8 bases. The CDR3 loop spans 13 amino acids. V lost 6 bases and J lost 8; bases outside the gene matches: 7. Germline V gene sequence: CDR1 MNHEY, CDR2 SVGEGT. The CDR3, as DNA: TGTGCCAGCAGCCGGGGGGGCCCTGGTACGCAGTATTTT. It encodes CASSRGGPGTQYF.

V and J are TRBV19 and TRBJ2-3; a possible D gene is TRBD2 (6 bases). Deletions cut 6 bases from V and 2 bases from J, with 12 bases between. Germline V gene data show CDR1 as LNHDA and CDR2 as SQIVND (reference sequence). The CDR3 length is 14 residues. DNA for the CDR3: TGTGCCAGTAGAGGGACTGGGAACACAGATACGCAGTATTTT. Residues: CASRGTGNTDTQYF.

The chain uses TRBV28 and TRBJ2-5, with TRBD2 identical over 10 bases. Unmatched junction bases numbered 6, after V lost 4 bases and J lost 4 bases. CDR3 length: 15 residues. Per germline, CDR1 MDHEN and CDR2 SYDVKM. The CDR3 loop is CASSSSGGAGETQYF. The CDR3 nucleotides are TGTGCCAGCAGTTCGAGCGGGGGGGCGGGAGAGACCCAGTACTTC. Supplemented by reference TRBV28 and TRBJ2-5, the full variable domain reads DVKVTQSSRYLVKRTGEKVFLECVQDMDHENMFWYRQDPGLGLRLIYFSYDVKMKEKGDIPEGYSVSREKKERFSLILESASTNQTSMYLCASSSSGGAGETQYFGPGTRLLVL.

This chain links TRBV10-3 with TRBJ2-7; the match to TRBD1 covers 7 bases. This CDR3 contains 15 residues. Germline V gene data show CDR1 as ENHRY and CDR2 as SYGVKD. Trimming cost V 1 base and J 1 base; bases outside gene matches: 4. The CDR3 reads CAISELGQNSYEQYF. The CDR3 DNA is TGTGCCATCAGTGAGTTGGGACAGAATTCCTACGAGCAGTACTTC.

The chain combines TRBV27 with TRBJ1-2; D may be TRBD1 (5 bases). The CDR3 runs to 16 residues. Per the germline V gene, CDR1 is MNHEY and CDR2 is SMNVEV (reference sequence). V lost 0 bases, J lost 2 bases, and 13 bases lay in between. CDR3 in amino acids: CASSLSPGLANYGYTF. CDR3 DNA: TGTGCCAGCAGTTTATCACCGGGACTCGCGAACTATGGCTACACCTTC.

This clone came up once. The rearrangement uses TRBV13 and TRBJ1-5; D is ambiguous. The V gene's germline CDR1 is PRHDT and CDR2 FYEKMQ (reference sequence). The CDR3 length is 13 residues. V lost 4 bases to trimming and J lost 4 bases, with 8 bases between them. In DNA, the CDR3 is TGTGCCAGCAGCTCCGGGGAGAATCAGCCCCAGCATTTT. It is translated as CASSSGENQPQHF.

This chain connects TRBV24-1 to TRBJ1-1; a weak D match, TRBD1 (6 bases). Trimming shortened V by 7 bases and J by 1 base, and 9 bases separated the two germline ends. The germline V gene has CDR1 KGHDR and CDR2 SFDVKD. The CDR3 consists of 13 residues. The CDR3 nucleotides read TGTGCCACCAGCTTGGGACAGAACACTGAAGCTTTCTTT. Amino acids: CATSLGQNTEAFF.

The rearrangement links TRBV5-1 to TRBJ1-2; 9 positions match TRBD1. This CDR3 comprises 15 residues. J gave up 5 bases and V 2 bases, and 7 bases lay outside the gene matches. Germline V gives CDR1 SGHRS, CDR2 YFSETQ. The CDR3 sequence: CASSLRQGGTYGYTF. The CDR3 DNA is TGCGCCAGCAGCTTACGACAGGGGGGAACTTATGGCTACACCTTC.

This clone was found once. This chain's CDR3 is CASSGERPHYGYTF. CDR3 sequence (DNA): TGCGCCAGCAGCGGAGAGCGGCCACACTATGGCTACACCTTC. V and J are TRBV10-2 and TRBJ1-2, with D unresolved. The V end lost 6 bases, the J end lost 3 bases, and 14 bases lay between the germline ends. CDR3 length: 14 amino acids. CDR1 WSHSY and CDR2 SAAADI come from the germline V gene.

This clone was observed a handful of times. This chain joins TRBV18 and TRBJ2-1, with D tentatively TRBD2 (6 bases). V dropped 6 bases and J dropped 6 bases, with 15 bases sitting between them. This CDR3 region has 14 residues. The germline V gene has CDR1 KGHSH and CDR2 LQKENI. CDR3 sequence reads: CASSPPPGGNEQFF. The CDR3 nucleotides read TGTGCCAGCTCGCCGCCCCCCGGGGGCAATGAGCAGTTCTTC.

This clone turned up a few times. This chain links TRBV11-1 with TRBJ2-3; no definite D call. Germline loops: CDR1 SGHAT, CDR2 FQDESV (reference sequence). This CDR3 is 15 amino acids long. The V end was cut by 8 bases, the J end by 4 bases, with 19 bases between. The CDR3 protein is CASARGPLHPDTQYF. The DNA of the CDR3 is TGTGCCAGCGCTCGTGGCCCCCTCCACCCAGATACGCAGTATTTT.

The chain carries TRBV7-2 and TRBJ2-3; 8 positions agree with TRBD2. The V gene end was trimmed by 5 bases and the J gene end by 4 bases; junction bases not matched to a gene: 14. This CDR3 has 17 residues. CDR1 and CDR2 (germline): SGHTA, FQGNSA. CDR3 sequence reads: CASSPGGPQFSADTQYF. CDR3 DNA sequence: TGTGCCAGCAGCCCGGGGGGGCCGCAGTTTTCCGCAGATACGCAGTATTTT. The complete variable domain, with remaining parts taken from reference TRBV7-2 and TRBJ2-3, reads GAGVSQSPSNKVTEKGKDVELRCDPISGHTALYWYRQSLGQGLEFLIYFQGNSAPDKSGLPSDRFSAERTGGSVSTLTIQRTQQEDSAVYLCASSPGGPQFSADTQYFGPGTRLTVL.

The chain combines TRBV5-1 with TRBJ1-2, with D maybe TRBD1 (6 bases). The germline V and J ends were trimmed by 4 bases and 6 bases, with 22 bases remaining between them. This CDR3 is 16 amino acids long. Germline V gives CDR1 SGHRS, CDR2 YFSETQ. CDR3 sequence: CASSPLSGGSWDGYTF. CDR3 DNA: TGCGCCAGCAGCCCCCTTTCTGGGGGCTCGTGGGATGGCTACACCTTC.

This sequence joins TRBV6-5 and TRBJ1-2; D call uncertain. V gave up 6 bases and J gave up 7 bases, with 9 bases separating them. CDR1 is MNHEY and CDR2 is SVGAGI in the germline V gene. CDR3 size: 11 residues. CDR3: CASRGLGGYTF. CDR3 DNA: TGTGCCAGCAGAGGACTTGGTGGCTACACCTTC.